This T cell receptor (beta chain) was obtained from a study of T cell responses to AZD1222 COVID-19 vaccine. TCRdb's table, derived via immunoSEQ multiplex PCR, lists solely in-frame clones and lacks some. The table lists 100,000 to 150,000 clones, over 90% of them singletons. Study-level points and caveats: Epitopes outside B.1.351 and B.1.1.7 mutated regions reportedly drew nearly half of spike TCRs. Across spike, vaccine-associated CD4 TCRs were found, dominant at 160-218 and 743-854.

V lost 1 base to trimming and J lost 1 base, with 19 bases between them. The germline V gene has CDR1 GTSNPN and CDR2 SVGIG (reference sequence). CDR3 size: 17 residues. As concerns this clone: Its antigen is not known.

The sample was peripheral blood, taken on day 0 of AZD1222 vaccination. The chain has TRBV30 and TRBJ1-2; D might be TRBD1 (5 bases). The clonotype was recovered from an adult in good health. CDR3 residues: CAWSDGQGPQDNYGYTF. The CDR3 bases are TGTGCCTGGAGTGATGGGCAGGGCCCACAGGATAACTATGGCTACACCTTC.